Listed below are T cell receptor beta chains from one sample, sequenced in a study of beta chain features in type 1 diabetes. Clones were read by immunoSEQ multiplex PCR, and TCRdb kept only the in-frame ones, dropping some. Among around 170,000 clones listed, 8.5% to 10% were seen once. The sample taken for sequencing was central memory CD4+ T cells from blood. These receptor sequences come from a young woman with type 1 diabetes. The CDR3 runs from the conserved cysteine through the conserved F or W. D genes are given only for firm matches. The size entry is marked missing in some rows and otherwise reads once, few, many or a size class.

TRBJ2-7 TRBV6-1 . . CASSELASRVYEQYF TGTGCCAGCAGTGAACTAGCGTCCAGGGTCTACGAGCAGTACTTC
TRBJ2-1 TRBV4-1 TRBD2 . CASSQEGGLYLAGGQFF TGCGCCAGCAGCCAAGAAGGGGGCCTATATCTAGCGGGAGGGCAGTTCTTC
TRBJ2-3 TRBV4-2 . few CASSRAPGGDTQYF TGTGCCAGCAGCCGGGCCCCAGGAGGGGATACGCAGTATTTT
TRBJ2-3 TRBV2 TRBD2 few CAGTTSGVGSDTQYF TGTGCCGGCACGACTAGCGGCGTGGGGTCAGATACGCAGTATTTT
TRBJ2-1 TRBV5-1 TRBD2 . CASSLARLAGYNEQFF TGCGCCAGCAGCTTGGCCAGACTAGCGGGATACAATGAGCAGTTCTTC
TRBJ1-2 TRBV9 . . CASSVGEDYGYTF TGTGCCAGCAGCGTAGGTGAGGATTATGGCTACACCTTC
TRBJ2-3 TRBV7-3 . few CASSHLATEDTQYF TGTGCCAGCAGCCACCTAGCGACAGAAGATACGCAGTATTTT
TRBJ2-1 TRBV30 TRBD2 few CACSSGGNEQFF TGTGCCTGTTCTAGCGGGGGGAATGAGCAGTTCTTC
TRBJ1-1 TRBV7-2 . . CASNLERNTEAFF TGTGCCAGCAACCTTGAGAGGAACACTGAAGCTTTCTTT
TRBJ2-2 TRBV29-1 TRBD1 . CSVSRDRATGELFF TGCAGCGTGTCCCGGGACAGGGCCACCGGGGAGCTGTTTTTT
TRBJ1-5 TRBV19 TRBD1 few CASMRGGQGNQPQHF TGTGCCAGTATGAGGGGGGGACAGGGCAATCAGCCCCAGCATTTT
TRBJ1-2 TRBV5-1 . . CASSLAANYGYTF TGCGCCAGCAGCTTGGCAGCTAACTATGGCTACACCTTC
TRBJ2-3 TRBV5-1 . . CASSPVTSTDTQYF TGCGCCAGCAGCCCGGTAACTAGCACAGATACGCAGTATTTT
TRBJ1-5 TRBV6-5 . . CASSESVHQPQHF TGTGCCAGCAGTGAATCAGTCCATCAGCCCCAGCATTTT
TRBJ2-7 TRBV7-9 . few CASSPKAAPMDHEQYF TGTGCCAGCAGCCCGAAGGCGGCCCCTATGGATCACGAGCAGTACTTC
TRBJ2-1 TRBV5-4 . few CASSLDRAYNEQFF TGTGCCAGCAGCTTGGACAGGGCCTACAATGAGCAGTTCTTC
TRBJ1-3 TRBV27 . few CASSSWASGNTIYF TGTGCCAGCAGTTCATGGGCCTCTGGAAACACCATATATTTT
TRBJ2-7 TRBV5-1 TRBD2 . CASSEPGLTFEQYF TGCGCCAGCAGCGAACCGGGACTAACTTTCGAGCAGTACTTC
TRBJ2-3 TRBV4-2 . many CASSHGTPDTQYF TGTGCCAGCAGCCACGGGACACCCGATACGCAGTATTTT
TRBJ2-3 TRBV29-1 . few CSVEVGRTSTDTQYF TGCAGCGTTGAGGTTGGGCGGACTAGCACAGATACGCAGTATTTT
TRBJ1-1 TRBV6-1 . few CASRTQNTEAFF TGTGCCAGCAGGACTCAGAACACTGAAGCTTTCTTT
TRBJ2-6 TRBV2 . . CASTGSGANVLTF TGTGCCAGCACGGGCTCTGGGGCCAACGTCCTGACTTTC
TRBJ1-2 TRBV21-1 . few CASSYGGLVYGYTF TGTGCCAGCAGCTATGGAGGCCTTGTTTATGGCTACACCTTC
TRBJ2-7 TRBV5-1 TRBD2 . CASSQGLAVPPYEQYF TGCGCCAGCAGCCAGGGACTAGCGGTACCCCCCTACGAGCAGTACTTC
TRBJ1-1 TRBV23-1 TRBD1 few CASVPGQANTEAFF TGCGCCAGCGTTCCGGGACAGGCGAACACTGAAGCTTTCTTT
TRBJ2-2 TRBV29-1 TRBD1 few CSVDSGQGVIRTGELFF TGCAGCGTTGATTCAGGACAGGGAGTTATTAGGACCGGGGAGCTGTTTTTT
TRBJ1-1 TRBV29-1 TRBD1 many CSVAGGQGAFF TGCAGCGTCGCAGGGGGCCAGGGGGCTTTCTTT
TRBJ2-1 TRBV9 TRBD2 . CASSTSGREVYEQFF TGTGCCAGCAGCACTAGCGGGAGGGAGGTCTATGAGCAGTTCTTC
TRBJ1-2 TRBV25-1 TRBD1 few CASTPRGASGYTF TGTGCCAGCACCCCCAGGGGGGCGTCTGGCTACACCTTC
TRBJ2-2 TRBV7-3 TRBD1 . CASSPAGGNTGELFF TGTGCCAGCAGCCCGGCAGGGGGGAACACCGGGGAGCTGTTTTTT
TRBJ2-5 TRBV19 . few CASSGQKQETQYF TGTGCCAGTAGTGGACAGAAGCAAGAGACCCAGTACTTC
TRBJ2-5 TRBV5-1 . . CASSFLGGQETQYF TGCGCCAGCAGCTTCTTGGGGGGACAAGAGACCCAGTACTTC
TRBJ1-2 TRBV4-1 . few CASSQEGGSNYGYTF TGCGCCAGCAGCCAAGAAGGGGGTTCTAACTATGGCTACACCTTC
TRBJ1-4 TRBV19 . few CATSTGGRERENEKLFF TGTGCCACCTCCACGGGGGGCAGGGAGAGGGAGAATGAAAAACTGTTTTTT
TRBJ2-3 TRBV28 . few CASSRDPDTQYF TGTGCCAGCAGTCGGGATCCAGATACGCAGTATTTT
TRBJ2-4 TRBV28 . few CASSLLEAKNIQYF TGTGCCAGCAGTTTGTTGGAGGCCAAAAACATTCAGTACTTC
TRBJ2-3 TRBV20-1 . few CSAYSPDTQYF TGCAGTGCTTATAGTCCAGATACGCAGTATTTT
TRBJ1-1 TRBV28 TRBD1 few CASSLPGQGGTEAFF TGTGCCAGCAGTTTACCGGGACAGGGAGGCACTGAAGCTTTCTTT
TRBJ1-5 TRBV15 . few CATSRGGKNQPQHF TGTGCCACCAGCAGAGGCGGAAAGAATCAGCCCCAGCATTTT
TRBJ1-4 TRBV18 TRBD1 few CASSPPTGRGEKLFF TGTGCCAGCTCACCTCCGACAGGGAGAGGCGAAAAACTGTTTTTT
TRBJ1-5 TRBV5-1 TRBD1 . CASSLGQGANQPQHF TGCGCCAGCAGCTTGGGACAGGGGGCAAATCAGCCCCAGCATTTT
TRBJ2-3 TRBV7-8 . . CASSPGADTQYF TGTGCCAGCAGCCCAGGGGCAGATACGCAGTATTTT
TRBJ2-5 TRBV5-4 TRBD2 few CASSLSGAEQETQYF TGTGCCAGCAGCTTGAGCGGGGCGGAACAAGAGACCCAGTACTTC
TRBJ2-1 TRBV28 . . CASSFLRVSYNEQFF TGTGCCAGCAGTTTTCTGAGGGTCTCCTACAATGAGCAGTTCTTC
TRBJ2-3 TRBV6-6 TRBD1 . CASSLGTVATDTQYF TGTGCCAGCAGTCTCGGGACAGTGGCCACAGATACGCAGTATTTT
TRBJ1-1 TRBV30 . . CAWMRARPNTEAFF TGTGCCTGGATGCGGGCCCGACCGAACACTGAAGCTTTCTTT
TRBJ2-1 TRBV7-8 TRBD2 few CASSLGLAGYNEQFF TGTGCCAGCAGCTTAGGACTAGCGGGGTACAATGAGCAGTTCTTC
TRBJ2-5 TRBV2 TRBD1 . CASTTGQGEETQYF TGTGCCAGCACCACGGGACAGGGGGAAGAGACCCAGTACTTC
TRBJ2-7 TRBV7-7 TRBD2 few CASSPLAGAGEQYF TGTGCTAGCAGCCCATTAGCGGGAGCGGGCGAGCAGTACTTC
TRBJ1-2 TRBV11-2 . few CASSLPRGHAYGYTF TGTGCCAGCAGCCTCCCGCGGGGGCATGCCTATGGCTACACCTTC
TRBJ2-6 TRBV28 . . CASSSHRRAGANVLTF TGTGCCAGCAGTTCTCATCGGAGGGCTGGGGCCAACGTCCTGACTTTC
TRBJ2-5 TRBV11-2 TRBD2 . CASSLVAGGLGETQYF TGTGCCAGCAGCTTAGTCGCGGGAGGATTGGGAGAGACCCAGTACTTC
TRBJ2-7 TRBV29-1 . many CSVGAGAYEQYF TGCAGCGTTGGCGCAGGGGCGTACGAGCAGTACTTC
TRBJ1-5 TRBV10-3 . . CAISESEVRNQPQHF TGTGCCATCAGTGAGTCGGAGGTACGTAATCAGCCCCAGCATTTT